These 30 T cell receptor beta chains share one sample of origin, sequenced in a study of PD-L1 blockade in urothelial cancer. The time point is: pretreatment peripheral blood. Sequencing used immunoSEQ multiplex PCR; TCRdb keeps in-frame clones, though not all of them. The table shows roughly 40,000 clones, with just over 90% occurring only once. Sequencing used PBMCs, obtained around atezolizumab (anti-PD-L1) treatment. The receptor source for this set is a woman between 55 and 75 years old with urothelial cancer.

V is TRBV9 and J is TRBJ2-1, with 7 bases identical to TRBD2. Germline V lookup: CDR1 SGDLS, CDR2 YYNGEE. The CDR3 is made up of 15 amino acids. J gave up 1 base and V 0 bases, and 1 base lay outside the gene matches. The CDR3 is CASSVARESYNEQFF. CDR3 sequence (DNA): TGTGCCAGCAGCGTAGCGCGGGAGTCCTACAATGAGCAGTTCTTC.

The table lists this clone with a count of one. The V and J genes are TRBV7-2 and TRBJ2-7; TRBD1 agrees at 7 bases. This CDR3 contains 16 residues. Germline V gives CDR1 SGHTA, CDR2 FQGNSA. V was pared by 4 bases and J by 4 bases, with 13 bases of the junction left unmatched. In DNA form, the CDR3 reads TGTGCCAGCAGCTCCGGAAGGGGGCTCAAGAGGTACGAGCAGTACTTC. As protein: CASSSGRGLKRYEQYF.

V usage is TRBV6-5 and J usage is TRBJ1-4; D is possibly TRBD1 (6 bases). From germline, CDR1 is MNHEY and CDR2 SVGAGI. Between the trimmed V and J ends, which lost 1 base and 4 bases, there was a span of 10 bases. The CDR3 has 15 residues. CDR3 amino acids: CASSYLTGYNEKLFF. Written as DNA, the CDR3 is TGTGCCAGCAGTTACTTAACAGGGTATAATGAAAAACTGTTTTTT.

V is TRBV2 and J is TRBJ1-5; weak D call: TRBD1 (5 bases). Trimming stripped 4 bases from V and 7 bases from J, with 11 bases between. Germline assignment: CDR1 SNHLY and CDR2 FYNNEI. The CDR3 runs 13 residues. The CDR3 DNA reads TGTGCCAGCAGTGCGCAGGGAAAACAGCCCCAGCATTTT. Encoded protein: CASSAQGKQPQHF.

This clone was seen just once. This chain links TRBV4-1 with TRBJ1-5; D is undetermined. The CDR3 loop spans 15 amino acids. V lost 1 base and J 9 bases, leaving 16 bases between the germline ends. Germline V CDR1 and CDR2: MGHRA, YSYEKL. CDR3 region: CASSQGESASAPQHF. In DNA form, the CDR3 reads TGCGCCAGCAGCCAAGGCGAGAGCGCAAGTGCGCCCCAGCATTTT.

The gene calls are TRBV11-3 and TRBJ2-1; 8 bases agree with TRBD2. V was pared by 2 bases and J by 3 bases, with 3 bases of the junction left unmatched. CDR1 SGHNT and CDR2 YENEEA come from the germline V gene. The length of the CDR3 is 15 residues. The CDR3 DNA sequence: TGTGCCAGCAGCTTATCTAGCGGGTTCTACAATGAGCAGTTCTTC. Residues: CASSLSSGFYNEQFF.

This chain uses TRBV19 with TRBJ2-7, with 8 bases fitting TRBD1. The V gene end was trimmed by 9 bases and the J gene end by 2 bases; junction bases not matched to a gene: 9. The CDR3 sequence is 14 residues long. Looked up from germline, CDR1 is LNHDA and CDR2 is SQIVND (reference sequence). In DNA form, the CDR3 reads TGTGCCAGCGACAGGGGTGAGGGTGCCTACGAGCAGTACTTC. Protein: CASDRGEGAYEQYF. The variable domain in full, completed from reference TRBV19 and TRBJ2-7, reads DGGITQSPKYLFRKEGQNVTLSCEQNLNHDAMYWYRQDPGQGLRLIYYSQIVNDFQKGDIAEGYSVSREKKESFPLTVTSAQKNPTAFYLCASDRGEGAYEQYFGPGTRLTVT.

V usage is TRBV11-2 and J usage is TRBJ2-3, with 14 positions matching TRBD2. Germline V gives CDR1 SGHAT, CDR2 FQNNGV. J gave up 5 bases and V 5 bases, and 9 bases lay outside the gene matches. The CDR3 extends over 17 amino acids. The CDR3 bases are TGTGCCAGCAGCCTCCCTCCGGGACTAGCGGGAGTAGATACGCAGTATTTT. Protein: CASSLPPGLAGVDTQYF.

The chain recombines TRBV29-1 with TRBJ2-1; 7 bases agree with TRBD1. V shed 6 bases, J shed 2 bases, and the junction held 7 bases outside the gene matches. Germline V lookup: CDR1 SQVTM, CDR2 ANQGSEA. The CDR3 loop spans 14 amino acids. The CDR3 here is CSVTPGQTYNEQFF. DNA for the CDR3: TGCAGCGTAACGCCGGGACAGACCTACAATGAGCAGTTCTTC.

The rearrangement joins TRBV7-2 to TRBJ2-1, with a tentative D call TRBD2 (6 bases). V was pared by 1 base and J by 8 bases, with 12 bases between. The CDR3 covers 14 residues. CDR1 and CDR2 (germline): SGHTA, FQGNSA. The chain's CDR3 is CASSLGGNADEQFF. CDR3 sequence (DNA): TGTGCCAGCAGCTTAGGCGGGAACGCTGATGAGCAGTTCTTC.

This clone was recorded only once. The chain combines TRBV2 with TRBJ2-3, with no clear D. Germline V gene data show CDR1 as SNHLY and CDR2 as FYNNEI. CDR3 length: 12 amino acids. V gave up 6 bases and J gave up 0 bases, with 4 bases separating them. CDR3 protein: CASRASTDTQYF. As DNA, the CDR3 is TGTGCCAGCAGGGCTAGCACAGATACGCAGTATTTT.

The V and J genes are TRBV7-2 and TRBJ1-1; 7 nucleotides agree with TRBD1. Germline assignment: CDR1 SGHTA and CDR2 FQGNSA. V was pared by 5 bases and J by 4 bases, with 4 bases of the junction left unmatched. The CDR3 contains 13 residues. CDR3 sequence reads: CASSPPGGTEAFF. The CDR3 nucleotides are TGTGCCAGCAGCCCCCCAGGGGGCACTGAAGCTTTCTTT.

The V call is TRBV5-1, the J call TRBJ1-4; unclear D gene. Germline V gives CDR1 SGHRS, CDR2 YFSETQ. The ends were cut back, 3 bases at V and 8 bases at J, with 11 bases in the middle. The CDR3 extends over 13 amino acids. The CDR3 protein is CASSSPLREKLFF. The CDR3 nucleotides read TGCGCCAGCAGCTCCCCACTGAGGGAAAAACTGTTTTTT.

This clone came up once. This sequence joins TRBV28 and TRBJ1-1; D is undetermined. CDR3 length: 14 amino acids. Trimming stripped 1 base from V and 1 base from J, with 7 bases between. The germline V gene encodes CDR1 MDHEN and CDR2 SYDVKM. The CDR3 loop is CASSLLEPNTEAFF. For the CDR3, the DNA is TGTGCCAGCAGTTTATTAGAACCGAACACTGAAGCTTTCTTT.

This clone was picked up a small number of times. The CDR3 is CSVGGGNTEAFF. The CDR3 nucleotides read TGCAGCGTTGGGGGGGGGAACACTGAAGCTTTCTTT. The chain carries TRBV29-1 and TRBJ1-1, with D perhaps matching TRBD1 (5 bases). Between the trimmed V and J ends, which lost 4 bases and 1 base, there was a span of 7 bases. The germline V gene encodes CDR1 SQVTM and CDR2 ANQGSEA. There are 12 residues in the CDR3.

This chain connects TRBV19 to TRBJ1-5; D perhaps matches TRBD1 (6 bases). The CDR3 covers 18 residues. Trimming removed 1 base from V and 0 bases from J, with 16 bases in between. Germline V gene data show CDR1 as LNHDA and CDR2 as SQIVND (reference sequence). The CDR3 loop reads CASSIGGGTGNSNQPQHF. CDR3 DNA sequence: TGTGCCAGTAGTATAGGGGGGGGAACAGGGAATAGCAATCAGCCCCAGCATTTT.

The chain links TRBV19 to TRBJ2-1, with 8 bases that match TRBD2. V lost 3 bases to trimming and J lost 11 bases; unmatched junction nucleotides: 6. Germline V gene sequence: CDR1 LNHDA, CDR2 SQIVND (reference sequence). The CDR3 has 13 residues. CDR3 sequence reads: CASSIDPSGQQFF. In DNA form, the CDR3 reads TGTGCCAGTAGTATTGACCCTAGCGGGCAGCAGTTCTTC.

The chain combines TRBV7-2 with TRBJ2-2, with a possible D match to TRBD1 (6 bases). The CDR3 runs to 14 residues. V was clipped by 2 bases and J by 6 bases, with 10 bases between them. Germline CDR1 SGHTA, CDR2 FQGNSA. In DNA, the CDR3 is TGTGCCAGCAGCTTAACGGCAGGGGCCGGGGAGCTGTTTTTT. Its protein is CASSLTAGAGELFF.

CDR3 nucleotide sequence: TGCGCCAGCAGCCAAGATAGGTTCGAGACAGGGGAGCAAAATGAGCAGTTCTTC. It codes for CASSQDRFETGEQNEQFF. The gene calls are TRBV4-3 and TRBJ2-1; 8 positions agree with TRBD1. Losses at the gene ends were 0 bases for V and 7 bases for J; bases not matched to a gene: 14. In germline, CDR1 is LGHNA, CDR2 YSLEER. There are 18 residues in the CDR3.

The gene calls are TRBV6-6 and TRBJ1-4; D remains unclear. The CDR3 sequence is 15 residues long. Germline V gene lookup returns CDR1 MNHNY and CDR2 SVGAGI (reference sequence). Trimming stripped 6 bases from V and 8 bases from J, with 19 bases between. CDR3 nucleotide sequence: TGTGCCAGCAGGCCCGCGGGGTCGGAAGTCGAAAAACTGTTTTTT. Its protein is CASRPAGSEVEKLFF.

CDR3 in amino acids: CASRGQGNQPQHF. The CDR3 DNA is TGTGCCAGTAGGGGACAGGGCAATCAGCCCCAGCATTTT. This chain joins TRBV19 and TRBJ1-5, with 8 bases fitting TRBD1. The J segment lost 2 bases and the V segment lost 6 bases, leaving 0 bases of the junction unmatched. The CDR3 consists of 13 residues. From germline, CDR1 is LNHDA and CDR2 SQIVND (reference sequence). Drawing the rest from reference TRBV19 and TRBJ1-5, the complete variable domain is DGGITQSPKYLFRKEGQNVTLSCEQNLNHDAMYWYRQDPGQGLRLIYYSQIVNDFQKGDIAEGYSVSREKKESFPLTVTSAQKNPTAFYLCASRGQGNQPQHFGDGTRLSIL.

This sequence joins TRBV6-1 and TRBJ2-5; 8 nucleotides match TRBD1. The length of the CDR3 is 15 residues. From germline, CDR1 is MNHNS and CDR2 SASEGT. Trimming at V came to 8 bases and at J to 7 bases, leaving 15 bases not matched to a gene. DNA for the CDR3: TGTGCCAGCGGAGGGCAGGGGGCTTTGCCGGTGACCCAGTACTTC. This translates into CASGGQGALPVTQYF.

The chain employs TRBV30 and TRBJ2-7; D is perhaps TRBD1 (5 bases). CDR1 and CDR2 (germline): GTSNPN, SVGIG (reference sequence). V was shortened by 1 base and J by 2 bases, with 9 bases between the two germline ends. The CDR3 sequence is 13 residues long. The CDR3 bases are TGTGCCTGGAGTGCAGGGCCCGCCTACGAGCAGTACTTC. Protein product: CAWSAGPAYEQYF.

This chain connects TRBV7-3 to TRBJ1-1, with 7 positions matching TRBD1. The ends lost 5 bases at V and 1 base at J; junction bases unmatched: 1. The CDR3 loop spans 13 amino acids. From germline, CDR1 is SGHTA and CDR2 FQGTGA. The CDR3 is CASSRDRNTEAFF. DNA of the CDR3: TGTGCCAGCAGCCGGGACAGGAACACTGAAGCTTTCTTT.

The chain employs TRBV28 and TRBJ1-2; D might be TRBD1 (5 bases). V lost 6 bases to trimming and J lost 3 bases, with 11 bases between them. The CDR3 has 13 residues. Germline assignment: CDR1 MDHEN and CDR2 SYDVKM. The CDR3 spells CASRRRADYGYTF. The CDR3 DNA reads as TGTGCCAGCAGGCGCAGGGCGGACTATGGCTACACCTTC.

The CDR3, as DNA: TGTGCCACCAGCAGAGATCAGCCTGTACGGGAGGGGTCAGATACGCAGTATTTT. It specifies CATSRDQPVREGSDTQYF. The chain combines TRBV15 with TRBJ2-3; TRBD2 matches 8 bases. Per the germline V gene, CDR1 is LNHNV and CDR2 is YYDKDF (reference sequence). This CDR3 region has 18 residues. The V gene end was trimmed by 0 bases and the J gene end by 4 bases; junction bases not matched to a gene: 12. The complete variable domain, with remaining parts taken from reference TRBV15 and TRBJ2-3, reads DAMVIQNPRYQVTQFGKPVTLSCSQTLNHNVMYWYQQKSSQAPKLLFHYYDKDFNNEADTPDNFQSRRPNTSFCFLDIRSPGLGDTAMYLCATSRDQPVREGSDTQYFGPGTRLTVL.

The V and J genes are TRBV7-2 and TRBJ2-3; D possibly corresponds to TRBD2 (7 bases). CDR1 and CDR2 (germline): SGHTA, FQGNSA. V lost 5 bases and J 5 bases, leaving 11 bases between the germline ends. This CDR3 comprises 13 residues. The CDR3 DNA is TGTGCCAGCAGCGGGAGGGGGATAGATACGCAGTATTTT. Amino acids: CASSGRGIDTQYF.

The chain employs TRBV7-9 and TRBJ2-4; the match to TRBD2 covers 7 bases. Germline lookup yields CDR1 SEHNR and CDR2 FQNEAQ (reference sequence). The CDR3 covers 15 residues. V was clipped by 8 bases and J by 8 bases; unmatched bases: 15. CDR3 sequence: CASSQAGRYKDIQYF. For the CDR3, the DNA is TGTGCCAGCTCTCAAGCGGGGCGCTATAAGGACATTCAGTACTTC.

This chain links TRBV6-1 with TRBJ2-7; no clear D. The CDR3 spans 12 residues. Germline CDR1 and CDR2: MNHNS and SASEGT. Trimming removed 5 bases from V and 9 bases from J, with 14 bases in between. The CDR3 reads CASSWQLQWQYF. CDR3 sequence (DNA): TGTGCCAGCAGTTGGCAGCTACAGTGGCAGTACTTC.

Only a few counts were recorded for this clone. The chain uses TRBV4-1 and TRBJ1-5; 7 bases line up with TRBD1. Losses at the gene ends were 9 bases for V and 6 bases for J; bases not matched to a gene: 8. The CDR3 has 13 residues. CDR1 is MGHRA, CDR2 YSYEKL, per germline. The CDR3 bases are TGCGCCAGTTCGACAGGGTTGACTCAGCCCCAGCATTTT. This encodes CASSTGLTQPQHF.